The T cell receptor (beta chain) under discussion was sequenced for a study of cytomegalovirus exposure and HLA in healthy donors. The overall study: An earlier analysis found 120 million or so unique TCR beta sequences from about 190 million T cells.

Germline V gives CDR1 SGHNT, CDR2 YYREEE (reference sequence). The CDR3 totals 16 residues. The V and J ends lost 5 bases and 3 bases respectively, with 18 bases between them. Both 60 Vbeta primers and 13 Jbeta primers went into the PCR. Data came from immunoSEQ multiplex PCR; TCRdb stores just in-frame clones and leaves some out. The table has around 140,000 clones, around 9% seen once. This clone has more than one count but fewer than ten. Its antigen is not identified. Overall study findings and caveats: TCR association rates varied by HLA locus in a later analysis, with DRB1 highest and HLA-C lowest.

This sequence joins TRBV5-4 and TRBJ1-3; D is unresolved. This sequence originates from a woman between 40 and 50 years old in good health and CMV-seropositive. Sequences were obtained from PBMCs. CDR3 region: CASSDERENFGNTIYF. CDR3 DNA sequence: TGTGCCAGCAGTGATGAGCGGGAAAACTTTGGAAACACCATATATTTT.